This record covers a single TCR beta chain. Its antigen is still unknown. These data belong to a study of cytomegalovirus exposure and HLA in healthy donors. Study-level results: In a later analysis, several top co-occurrence clusters appeared linked to parvovirus B19, influenza, CMV and Epstein-Barr virus. Earlier analysis yielded a pattern in which most TCR beta V segments were productive about 87% or about 30% of the time. Later on, an analysis showed TCR association rates differing by HLA locus, with DRB1 the most and HLA-C the fewest.

Primers: 60 Vbeta forward and 13 Jbeta reverse. Measured with immunoSEQ multiplex PCR; TCRdb has only the in-frame clones, and not every one. The data hold some 190,000 clones, with 77% observed a single time. The CDR3 totals 16 residues. Germline V gene data show CDR1 as SEHNR and CDR2 as FQNEAQ (reference sequence). V was clipped by 5 bases and J by 2 bases; unmatched bases: 8. Sequenced material: PBMCs. The V gene is TRBV7-9, the J gene TRBJ2-2; 7 bases are shared with TRBD2. This sequence originates from a woman younger than 45 in good health and CMV-seropositive. CDR3 nucleotides: TGTGCCAGCAGCCTCGGGGCGGGGGTCAACACCGGGGAGCTGTTTTTT. Protein product: CASSLGAGVNTGELFF.